Listed here is a single T cell receptor beta chain. TCRdb keeps only in-frame clones here, not all; method: immunoSEQ multiplex PCR. The sample lists roughly 300,000 clones; about 82% were seen once. This sample was included in a study of blood T cell repertoires in COVID-19. The overall study: The United States, Italy and Spain supplied acute and convalescent COVID-19 samples. In each case, the material was cDNA or gDNA derived from T cells, B-cell-depleted T cells, or PBMCs.

There are 12 residues in the CDR3. V was pared by 8 bases and J by 4 bases, with 12 bases between. Germline CDR1 and CDR2: LNHDA and SQIVND (reference sequence). The chain uses TRBV19 and TRBJ2-7, with TRBD2 as a possible D gene (5 bases). This TCR came from a woman in her fifties or sixties with acute or convalescent COVID-19. Material: peripheral blood. This chain's CDR3 is CASSGGRYEQYF. CDR3 coding DNA: TGTGCCAGTTCCGGAGGAAGGTACGAGCAGTACTTC. Based on the CDR3 plus reference TRBV19 and TRBJ2-7, the full variable domain is DGGITQSPKYLFRKEGQNVTLSCEQNLNHDAMYWYRQDPGQGLRLIYYSQIVNDFQKGDIAEGYSVSREKKESFPLTVTSAQKNPTAFYLCASSGGRYEQYFGPGTRLTVT.